The rows below give T cell receptor beta chains drawn from one sample of a study of blood T cell repertoires in COVID-19. Sequencing was performed with immunoSEQ multiplex PCR; in TCRdb, only in-frame clones are kept and a portion is missing. The sample records about 310,000 clones, 80% to 90% being singletons. The sequenced material came from peripheral blood. The source is a woman aged 45-60 years who had recovered from COVID-19. The CDR3 runs from the conserved cysteine through the conserved F or W. Fields, in order: D gene, clone size, V gene, J gene, CDR3 DNA, CDR3 protein. D genes are given only for firm matches. Not every row has a clone size; where given, it reads once, few, many or a size class.

d_gene: NA; abundance: NA; v_gene: TRBV24-1; j_gene: TRBJ2-7; CDR3nt: TGTGCCACCAGTGATTCGTCTAGGAGCTACGAGCAGTACTTC; CDR3aa: CATSDSSRSYEQYF
d_gene: TRBD2; abundance: NA; v_gene: TRBV6-5; j_gene: TRBJ2-7; CDR3nt: TGTGCCAGCAATATACGGGGGGGCCCCTCCTACGAGCAGTACTTC; CDR3aa: CASNIRGGPSYEQYF
d_gene: TRBD2; abundance: NA; v_gene: TRBV5-1; j_gene: TRBJ2-3; CDR3nt: TGCGCCAGCAGCTCGGGACTAGCGGGGGGGCCGGGCACAGATACGCAGTATTTT; CDR3aa: CASSSGLAGGPGTDTQYF
d_gene: NA; abundance: NA; v_gene: TRBV5-5; j_gene: TRBJ2-7; CDR3nt: TGTGCCAGCAGCCCCGTTAGGGGGGGGGTTCACTACGAGCAGTACTTC; CDR3aa: CASSPVRGGVHYEQYF
d_gene: NA; abundance: NA; v_gene: TRBV29-1; j_gene: TRBJ1-3; CDR3nt: TGCAGCGTTGAAGATCGCAGGGTTGGAAACACCATATATTTT; CDR3aa: CSVEDRRVGNTIYF
d_gene: NA; abundance: NA; v_gene: TRBV24-1; j_gene: TRBJ2-7; CDR3nt: TGTGCCACCAGTGATTTTCCCTTAGTACGGTACTACGGGACACCAGGCTACGAGCAGTACTTC; CDR3aa: CATSDFPLVRYYGTPGYEQYF
d_gene: NA; abundance: NA; v_gene: TRBV4-3; j_gene: TRBJ2-3; CDR3nt: TGCGCCAGCAGCCAAGATCCTGGGCCTAGCGAAGGGACGCAGTATTTT; CDR3aa: CASSQDPGPSEGTQYF
d_gene: NA; abundance: once; v_gene: TRBV7-8; j_gene: TRBJ1-5; CDR3nt: TGTGCCAGCAGCCTGGGCGGGGGGGCCCGTCAGCCCCAGCATTTT; CDR3aa: CASSLGGGARQPQHF
d_gene: TRBD2; abundance: NA; v_gene: TRBV25-1; j_gene: TRBJ2-7; CDR3nt: TGTGCCAGCAGTCCAGCGGGACTATACGAGCAGTACTTC; CDR3aa: CASSPAGLYEQYF
d_gene: NA; abundance: NA; v_gene: TRBV20-1; j_gene: TRBJ2-3; CDR3nt: TGCAGTGCTAGTTACCCAGGGTGGGGATACTCTCGCACAGATACGCAGTATTTT; CDR3aa: CSASYPGWGYSRTDTQYF
d_gene: TRBD2; abundance: NA; v_gene: TRBV28; j_gene: TRBJ2-1; CDR3nt: TGTGCCAGCAGTTTACGCCCATTACTAGCGGGGGGGAGCTACAATGAGCAGTTCTTC; CDR3aa: CASSLRPLLAGGSYNEQFF
d_gene: TRBD2; abundance: few; v_gene: TRBV5-5; j_gene: TRBJ2-5; CDR3nt: TGTGCCAGCAGCCGAGCGGGAGCCCAAGAGACCCAGTACTTC; CDR3aa: CASSRAGAQETQYF
d_gene: NA; abundance: NA; v_gene: TRBV25-1; j_gene: TRBJ1-3; CDR3nt: TGTGCCAGCAGCCTGGGTCCCCGGGACACCATATATTTT; CDR3aa: CASSLGPRDTIYF
d_gene: TRBD2; abundance: NA; v_gene: TRBV4-3; j_gene: TRBJ2-3; CDR3nt: TGCGCCAGCAGCCAAGATCTGACCCTTAGCGGGAGCACAGATACGCAGTATTTT; CDR3aa: CASSQDLTLSGSTDTQYF
d_gene: TRBD2; abundance: NA; v_gene: TRBV9; j_gene: TRBJ2-1; CDR3nt: TGTGCCAGCAGTCGGTCAGGGGCATCCCTAGCGGGCTACAATGAGCAGTTCTTC; CDR3aa: CASSRSGASLAGYNEQFF
d_gene: NA; abundance: once; v_gene: TRBV6-2/TRBV6-3; j_gene: TRBJ2-7; CDR3nt: TGTGCCAGCAGTGCGTCCAGATCGGGCGAGCAGTACTTC; CDR3aa: CASSASRSGEQYF
d_gene: NA; abundance: NA; v_gene: TRBV27; j_gene: TRBJ2-1; CDR3nt: TGTGCCAGCAGTTTAGAGTCTCGTGTGGTAGAGCAGTTCTTC; CDR3aa: CASSLESRVVEQFF
d_gene: TRBD1; abundance: NA; v_gene: TRBV7-2; j_gene: TRBJ1-4; CDR3nt: TGTGCCAGCAGCCCGACCCCGGGACAGACTAATGAAAAACTGTTTTTT; CDR3aa: CASSPTPGQTNEKLFF
d_gene: NA; abundance: NA; v_gene: TRBV30; j_gene: TRBJ1-4; CDR3nt: TGTGCCTGGGGTCTGGAGCTCAATGAAAAACTGTTTTTT; CDR3aa: CAWGLELNEKLFF
d_gene: TRBD1; abundance: NA; v_gene: TRBV10-2; j_gene: TRBJ2-7; CDR3nt: TGCGCCAGCAGAGCCGGGACAGTCGCCTACGAGCAGTACTTC; CDR3aa: CASRAGTVAYEQYF
d_gene: TRBD1; abundance: once; v_gene: TRBV5-6; j_gene: TRBJ1-6; CDR3nt: TGTGCCAGCAGCCGGTCCAGGACAGGGGGTAATTCACCCCTCCACTTT; CDR3aa: CASSRSRTGGNSPLHF
d_gene: TRBD1; abundance: NA; v_gene: TRBV7-2; j_gene: TRBJ2-5; CDR3nt: TGTGCCAGCAGTTTAGGACAGGGGGAGGTGGAGACCCAGTACTTC; CDR3aa: CASSLGQGEVETQYF
d_gene: NA; abundance: NA; v_gene: TRBV2; j_gene: TRBJ2-1; CDR3nt: TGTGCCAGCCGAGACTACAATGAGCAGTTCTTC; CDR3aa: CASRDYNEQFF
d_gene: NA; abundance: NA; v_gene: TRBV4-2; j_gene: TRBJ2-1; CDR3nt: TGTGCCAGCAGCCAAGTCGGGGGTAACAATGAGCAGTTCTTC; CDR3aa: CASSQVGGNNEQFF
d_gene: NA; abundance: NA; v_gene: TRBV19; j_gene: TRBJ1-5; CDR3nt: TGTGCCAGTAGTATTATGTTTACAGACGACAATCAGCCCCAGCATTTT; CDR3aa: CASSIMFTDDNQPQHF
d_gene: NA; abundance: few; v_gene: TRBV20-1; j_gene: TRBJ2-7; CDR3nt: TGCAGTGCTAGTCGAGGGAAGAACTACGAGCAGTACTTC; CDR3aa: CSASRGKNYEQYF
d_gene: TRBD2; abundance: NA; v_gene: TRBV6-2/TRBV6-3; j_gene: TRBJ2-1; CDR3nt: TGTGCCAGCAGTTACAGTCCAAGCGGGGGGGCCAATGAGCAGTTCTTC; CDR3aa: CASSYSPSGGANEQFF
d_gene: NA; abundance: once; v_gene: TRBV2; j_gene: TRBJ2-5; CDR3nt: TGTGCCAGCCTCCTAAAAGAGACCCAGTACTTC; CDR3aa: CASLLKETQYF
d_gene: NA; abundance: once; v_gene: TRBV5-6; j_gene: TRBJ1-1; CDR3nt: TGTGCCAGCAGCCCCCTCGCTGAGGGTGGCCCTGAAGCTTTCTTT; CDR3aa: CASSPLAEGGPEAFF
d_gene: TRBD1; abundance: NA; v_gene: TRBV6-4; j_gene: TRBJ2-2; CDR3nt: TGTGCCAGCAGTCGACGCGGACAGGGAGGCACCGGGGAGCTGTTTTTT; CDR3aa: CASSRRGQGGTGELFF
d_gene: NA; abundance: once; v_gene: TRBV15; j_gene: TRBJ1-6; CDR3nt: TGTGCCACCAGCTACGACAGCAATTCACCCCTCCACTTT; CDR3aa: CATSYDSNSPLHF
d_gene: TRBD2; abundance: NA; v_gene: TRBV9; j_gene: TRBJ2-4; CDR3nt: TGTGCCAGCAGTGGGGGGCTAGCGGGGGCCCTAGCCAAAAACATTCAGTACTTC; CDR3aa: CASSGGLAGALAKNIQYF
d_gene: NA; abundance: once; v_gene: TRBV28; j_gene: TRBJ2-2; CDR3nt: TGTGCCAGCAGGAGGAACACCGGGGAGCTGTTTTTT; CDR3aa: CASRRNTGELFF
d_gene: NA; abundance: once; v_gene: TRBV19; j_gene: TRBJ2-1; CDR3nt: TGTGCCAGTGTGGCTAGCCCGGTAAATGAGCAGTTCTTC; CDR3aa: CASVASPVNEQFF
d_gene: NA; abundance: NA; v_gene: TRBV20-1; j_gene: TRBJ2-2; CDR3nt: TGCAGTGCTAGTGCCGGCAGAACCAAGGGGACCGGGGAGCTGTTTTTT; CDR3aa: CSASAGRTKGTGELFF
d_gene: NA; abundance: NA; v_gene: TRBV9; j_gene: TRBJ2-2; CDR3nt: TGTGCCAGCAGCGGAAAGGACACCTTCAGCGGGGAGCTGTTTTTT; CDR3aa: CASSGKDTFSGELFF
d_gene: TRBD1; abundance: NA; v_gene: TRBV12-3/TRBV12-4; j_gene: TRBJ2-5; CDR3nt: TGTGCCAGCAGTTCGACAGGGGTCGAGACCCAGTACTTC; CDR3aa: CASSSTGVETQYF
d_gene: NA; abundance: NA; v_gene: TRBV28; j_gene: TRBJ1-1; CDR3nt: TGTGCCAGCACTCCCTCGGGGGGGGCTGAAGCTTTCTTT; CDR3aa: CASTPSGGAEAFF
d_gene: NA; abundance: NA; v_gene: TRBV28; j_gene: TRBJ1-4; CDR3nt: TGTGCCAGCAGCCCCCCTAGGGGTGAAAAACTGTTTTTT; CDR3aa: CASSPPRGEKLFF
d_gene: TRBD2; abundance: NA; v_gene: TRBV10-1; j_gene: TRBJ2-3; CDR3nt: TGCGCCAGCAGTGAAAGGGGAGGGTCAGATACGCAGTATTTT; CDR3aa: CASSERGGSDTQYF
d_gene: NA; abundance: NA; v_gene: TRBV5-5; j_gene: TRBJ1-6; CDR3nt: TGTGCCAGCCAGGGACTCGTGAGTCAGTCACCCCTCCACTTT; CDR3aa: CASQGLVSQSPLHF
d_gene: TRBD2; abundance: NA; v_gene: TRBV11-2; j_gene: TRBJ2-1; CDR3nt: TGTGCCAGCAGCTTCTTAGGGACTAGCGGGATACATGAGCAGTTCTTC; CDR3aa: CASSFLGTSGIHEQFF
d_gene: NA; abundance: NA; v_gene: TRBV7-7; j_gene: TRBJ1-3; CDR3nt: TGTGCTAGCAGCTTAGACGCTAACTCTGGAAACACCATATATTTT; CDR3aa: CASSLDANSGNTIYF
d_gene: TRBD1; abundance: NA; v_gene: TRBV10-2; j_gene: TRBJ2-7; CDR3nt: TGCGCCAGCAGTGCATCCGGGACAGGGGTTGCCTACGAGCAGTACTTC; CDR3aa: CASSASGTGVAYEQYF
d_gene: NA; abundance: NA; v_gene: TRBV11-2; j_gene: TRBJ2-7; CDR3nt: TGTGCCAGCAGCCCCGTCCCCAGGGGCAAAGGAAAAAGCTACGAGCAGTACTTC; CDR3aa: CASSPVPRGKGKSYEQYF
d_gene: TRBD1; abundance: NA; v_gene: TRBV5-4; j_gene: TRBJ2-7; CDR3nt: TGTGCCAGCAGCTTGGGGGGGACAGGGGAGTTCCGGGAGCAGTACTTC; CDR3aa: CASSLGGTGEFREQYF
d_gene: TRBD1; abundance: NA; v_gene: TRBV19; j_gene: TRBJ2-3; CDR3nt: TGTGCCAGTAACGACAGGGGGTTCACAGATACGCAGTATTTT; CDR3aa: CASNDRGFTDTQYF